The rows below give T cell receptor beta chains drawn from one sample of a study of T cells after yellow fever vaccination. MiXCR, applied by TCRdb to the 5' RACE reads, yields one record per CDR3 protein. The table has 200,000 to 300,000 distinct CDR3 sequences, roughly 6.2% seen once. This specimen was CD4+ T cells sorted from PBMCs, taken on the day of the yellow fever booster vaccination. These receptors originate from a young man who received the YFV17D yellow fever vaccine. Both conserved end residues are trimmed from each CDR3. Fields, in order: V gene, J gene, clone size, D gene, CDR3 length, CDR3 protein. The D gene is left open where the match is weak. Size is stated for part of the rows, as once, few or many counts, or as a class when the clone is expanded.

>TRBV30|TRBJ2-3|NA|TRBD2|12
AWSASGRGDTQY
>TRBV7-2|TRBJ2-1|few|TRBD2|12
ASSPGGRAYEQF
>TRBV12-3/TRBV12-4|TRBJ2-3|many|NA|13
ASSLDGLPTDTQY
>TRBV6-2/TRBV6-3|TRBJ2-4|few|TRBD2|17
ASTPASSGSVEAKNIQY
>TRBV20-1|TRBJ1-1|many|NA|11
SSRRPPDTEAF
>TRBV18|TRBJ2-2|NA|NA|11
ASSPLETGELF
>TRBV5-1|TRBJ2-1|many|TRBD2|13
ASSFSSGAYNEQF
>TRBV20-1|TRBJ1-4|few|NA|11
SASGPGVEKLF
>TRBV20-1|TRBJ2-1|NA|NA|13
SASVPQRPYNEQF
>TRBV5-6|TRBJ1-5|NA|NA|13
ASSLFGGRNQPQH
>TRBV11-2|TRBJ1-1|NA|TRBD1|12
ASSPTPKRTGAF
>TRBV19|TRBJ2-1|many|NA|12
ASSIGLRLNEQF
>TRBV9|TRBJ2-6|NA|TRBD2|18
ASSPDSRLAGLSGANVLT
>TRBV4-2|TRBJ1-2|NA|NA|13
ASSQGHEGGYGYT
>TRBV12-3/TRBV12-4|TRBJ2-5|many|NA|14
ASRSQRAQGYETQY
>TRBV12-3/TRBV12-4|TRBJ2-3|many|NA|14
ASSLGGARTTDTQY
>TRBV10-3|TRBJ2-2|many|TRBD1|12
AIHGQGNTGELF
>TRBV9|TRBJ2-5|many|NA|12
ASSVGGQQETQY
>TRBV4-3|TRBJ2-7|few|TRBD2|12
ASSQVSGTHEQY
>TRBV7-2|TRBJ2-3|many|TRBD2|13
ASSLSSGSSDTQY
>TRBV18|TRBJ2-7|many|TRBD1|11
ASSPGQGLEQY
>TRBV20-1|TRBJ2-7|few|NA|13
SARDSADRAYEQY
>TRBV12-3/TRBV12-4|TRBJ1-1|few|NA|12
ASSLGSHPGVAF
>TRBV20-1|TRBJ2-1|many|TRBD2|9
SASRASGQF
>TRBV20-1|TRBJ2-1|few|TRBD2|15
SAPGGSGGRAYNEQF
>TRBV5-1|TRBJ2-1|few|NA|11
ASRRENYNEQF
>TRBV19|TRBJ1-2|NA|NA|13
ASSISGRANYGYT
>TRBV2|TRBJ2-1|NA|TRBD1|12
ASSLQTGGDEQF
>TRBV10-3|TRBJ2-7|few|TRBD2|13
AISGTSGMNYEQY
>TRBV12-3/TRBV12-4|TRBJ2-3|few|NA|10
ASIGNTDTQY
>TRBV7-2|TRBJ2-1|NA|NA|13
ASSLTGANYNEQF
>TRBV5-1|TRBJ2-2|many|TRBD1|17
ASSLEGAGTGRFTGELF